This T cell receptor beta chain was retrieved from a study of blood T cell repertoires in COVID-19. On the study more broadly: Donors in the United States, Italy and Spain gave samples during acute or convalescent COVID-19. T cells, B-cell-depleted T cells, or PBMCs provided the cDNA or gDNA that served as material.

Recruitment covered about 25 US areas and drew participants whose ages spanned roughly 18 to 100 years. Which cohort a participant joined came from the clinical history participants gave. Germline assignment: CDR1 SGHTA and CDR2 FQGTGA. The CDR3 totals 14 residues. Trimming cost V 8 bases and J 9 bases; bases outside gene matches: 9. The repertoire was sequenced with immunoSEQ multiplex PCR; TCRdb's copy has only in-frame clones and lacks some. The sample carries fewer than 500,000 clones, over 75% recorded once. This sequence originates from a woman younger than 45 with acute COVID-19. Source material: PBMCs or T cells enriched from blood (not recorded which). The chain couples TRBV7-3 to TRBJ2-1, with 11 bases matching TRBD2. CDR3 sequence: CASSDSGGAREQFF. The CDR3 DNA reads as TGTGCCAGCTCGGATAGCGGGGGGGCTCGTGAGCAGTTCTTC.